This is a list of T cell receptor beta chains from one sample in a study of spatial heterogeneity in lung cancer. TCRdb processed the 5' RACE reads anew with MiXCR; each CDR3 protein has one entry. The table records under 85,000 distinct CDR3 sequences, roughly 8% of them present only once. Sequences were derived from PBMCs, sampled at surgery. The receptor set was obtained from a male donor with early-stage non-small cell lung cancer. The CDR3 runs from the conserved cysteine through the conserved F or W. The D gene is left open where the match is weak. Size is omitted from some rows. Given values are once, few, many or a class for expanded clones.

v_call,clone_size,d_call,cdr3_length,j_call,cdr3_aa,cdr3_nt
TRBV24-1,NA,TRBD2,16,TRBJ2-3,CATSAPTSLSTDTQYF,TGTGCCACCAGTGCCCCGACTAGCCTTAGCACAGATACGCAGTATTTT
TRBV12-3/TRBV12-4,many,NA,12,TRBJ2-1,CASRVLENEQFF,TGTGCCAGCAGGGTACTAGAAAATGAGCAGTTCTTC
TRBV28,many,TRBD1,17,TRBJ1-5,CASSLPSGGASNQPQHF,TGTGCCAGCAGTTTACCCTCAGGGGGCGCGAGCAATCAGCCCCAGCATTTT
TRBV5-4,NA,NA,16,TRBJ1-3,CASSLPGRVSGNTIYF,TGTGCCAGCAGCTTGCCAGGGAGGGTCTCTGGAAACACCATATATTTT
TRBV30,many,TRBD2,14,TRBJ2-1,CAWNPGLWTNEQFF,TGTGCCTGGAACCCGGGACTATGGACCAATGAGCAGTTCTTC
TRBV30,NA,TRBD2,13,TRBJ2-1,CAWKYKSGDKQFF,TGTGCCTGGAAGTACAAGAGCGGGGATAAGCAGTTCTTC
TRBV7-2,few,NA,13,TRBJ2-5,CASSNHGIETQYF,TGTGCCAGCAGCAATCATGGCATCGAGACCCAGTACTTC
TRBV14,many,NA,12,TRBJ2-3,CASSQELDTQYF,TGTGCCAGCAGCCAAGAGTTGGATACGCAGTATTTT
TRBV10-3,many,NA,12,TRBJ2-7,CAISPFSGEQYF,TGTGCCATCAGCCCGTTCTCGGGCGAGCAGTACTTC
TRBV7-9,NA,TRBD2,15,TRBJ2-7,CASSYPGGRVYEQYF,TGTGCCAGCAGCTACCCGGGCGGGAGAGTCTACGAGCAGTACTTC
TRBV20-1,NA,TRBD1,14,TRBJ1-5,CSARDGRGFQPQHF,TGCAGTGCTAGAGATGGCAGGGGGTTTCAGCCCCAGCATTTT
TRBV18,few,NA,14,TRBJ2-2,CASSRDLNTGELFF,TGTGCCAGTTCAAGGGACTTGAACACCGGGGAGCTGTTTTTT
TRBV7-2,NA,TRBD2,12,TRBJ2-3,CASSPSGKAQYF,TGTGCCAGCAGCCCTAGCGGGAAGGCGCAGTATTTT
TRBV29-1,NA,TRBD1,13,TRBJ2-1,CSVGQGPYNEQFF,TGCAGCGTTGGACAGGGGCCCTACAATGAGCAGTTCTTC
TRBV4-2,many,NA,13,TRBJ2-7,CASSQNTFDEQYF,TGTGCCAGCAGCCAGAACACCTTCGACGAGCAGTACTTC
TRBV5-1,few,NA,14,TRBJ1-5,CASSLEGSWEPQHF,TGCGCCAGCAGCCTTGAGGGCAGTTGGGAGCCCCAGCATTTT
TRBV29-1,many,NA,13,TRBJ1-1,CSAAPREYTEAFF,TGCAGCGCTGCGCCTCGGGAGTACACTGAAGCTTTCTTT
TRBV11-1,many,TRBD1,14,TRBJ2-3,CASSFTGGTDTQYF,TGTGCCAGCAGCTTCACAGGGGGCACAGATACGCAGTATTTT
TRBV30,many,NA,12,TRBJ1-1,CVQGGSVTEAFF,TGTGTCCAAGGAGGGTCGGTCACTGAAGCTTTCTTT
TRBV25-1,few,NA,14,TRBJ1-6,CASRDQLRMGPLHF,TGTGCCAGCAGGGATCAGCTTAGAATGGGGCCCCTCCACTTT
TRBV20-1,many,NA,13,TRBJ2-1,CSARLRIYNEQFF,TGCAGTGCTAGGCTCCGGATTTACAATGAGCAGTTCTTC
TRBV4-2,NA,TRBD1,14,TRBJ2-7,CASSQETGGYEQYF,TGTGCCAGCAGCCAAGAGACAGGGGGCTACGAGCAGTACTTC
TRBV4-1,few,NA,13,TRBJ2-3,CASSRGPTRTQYF,TGCGCCAGCAGCCGGGGCCCAACACGTACGCAGTATTTT
TRBV29-1,NA,NA,13,TRBJ1-5,CSVVSRRGQPQHF,TGCAGCGTTGTATCCAGGCGGGGACAGCCCCAGCATTTT
TRBV11-3,NA,NA,14,TRBJ2-5,CASSPGLEGETQYF,TGTGCCAGTTCACCGGGTCTCGAGGGAGAGACCCAGTACTTC
TRBV7-9,NA,NA,16,TRBJ1-6,CASRLADSSYNSPLHF,TGTGCCAGCAGGCTCGCCGATAGCTCCTATAATTCACCCCTCCACTTT
TRBV27,many,NA,13,TRBJ1-5,CASSFGRGQPQHF,TGTGCCAGCAGTTTCGGGCGGGGTCAGCCCCAGCATTTT
TRBV20-1,few,NA,16,TRBJ1-4,CSASPTGTQLVGKLFF,TGCAGTGCTTCCCCAACCGGGACACAGCTTGTGGGTAAACTGTTTTTT
TRBV12-3/TRBV12-4,many,NA,14,TRBJ2-7,CASRARLTENEQYF,TGTGCCAGCAGGGCGCGACTAACAGAAAACGAGCAGTACTTC
TRBV21-1,many,NA,15,TRBJ2-7,CASSRGQGYLYEQYF,TGTGCCAGCAGCAGGGGACAGGGGTATTTATACGAGCAGTACTTC
TRBV20-1,few,TRBD1,12,TRBJ2-4,CSAWTGRNIQYF,TGCAGTGCCTGGACAGGACGGAACATTCAGTACTTC
TRBV28,many,NA,14,TRBJ1-2,CASSLSVRFYGYTF,TGTGCCAGCAGTTTATCGGTCCGGTTCTATGGCTACACCTTC
TRBV10-3,many,NA,17,TRBJ1-5,CAISERPGGGGNQPQHF,TGTGCCATCAGTGAGCGGCCGGGGGGCGGCGGTAATCAGCCCCAGCATTTT
TRBV5-1,many,TRBD2,17,TRBJ2-1,CASRELAGSHSYNEQFF,TGCGCCAGCCGAGAGCTAGCGGGGAGCCACTCCTACAATGAGCAGTTCTTC
TRBV4-1,NA,NA,14,TRBJ2-2,CASSQDRVTGELFF,TGCGCCAGCAGCCAAGATCGCGTGACCGGGGAGCTGTTTTTT
TRBV6-2/TRBV6-3,many,NA,13,TRBJ2-7,CAAAGTPTYEQYF,TGTGCCGCTGCCGGGACCCCAACCTACGAGCAGTACTTC
TRBV4-2,few,NA,12,TRBJ2-7,CASSQVGREQYF,TGTGCCAGCAGCCAAGTGGGTCGGGAGCAGTACTTC
TRBV29-1,many,NA,13,TRBJ1-2,CSVRRATNYGYTF,TGCAGCGTTCGGAGGGCCACGAACTATGGCTACACCTTC
TRBV20-1,many,TRBD2,12,TRBJ2-7,CSARGRVGEQYF,TGCAGTGCCCGGGGGAGGGTGGGCGAGCAGTACTTC
TRBV9,many,NA,14,TRBJ2-3,CASSVAQSTDTQYF,TGTGCCAGCAGCGTAGCACAGAGCACAGATACGCAGTATTTT
TRBV20-1,few,TRBD1,18,TRBJ2-6,CSAQDAGGYQAGANVLTF,TGCAGTGCTCAAGACGCAGGGGGCTACCAGGCTGGGGCCAACGTCCTGACTTTC